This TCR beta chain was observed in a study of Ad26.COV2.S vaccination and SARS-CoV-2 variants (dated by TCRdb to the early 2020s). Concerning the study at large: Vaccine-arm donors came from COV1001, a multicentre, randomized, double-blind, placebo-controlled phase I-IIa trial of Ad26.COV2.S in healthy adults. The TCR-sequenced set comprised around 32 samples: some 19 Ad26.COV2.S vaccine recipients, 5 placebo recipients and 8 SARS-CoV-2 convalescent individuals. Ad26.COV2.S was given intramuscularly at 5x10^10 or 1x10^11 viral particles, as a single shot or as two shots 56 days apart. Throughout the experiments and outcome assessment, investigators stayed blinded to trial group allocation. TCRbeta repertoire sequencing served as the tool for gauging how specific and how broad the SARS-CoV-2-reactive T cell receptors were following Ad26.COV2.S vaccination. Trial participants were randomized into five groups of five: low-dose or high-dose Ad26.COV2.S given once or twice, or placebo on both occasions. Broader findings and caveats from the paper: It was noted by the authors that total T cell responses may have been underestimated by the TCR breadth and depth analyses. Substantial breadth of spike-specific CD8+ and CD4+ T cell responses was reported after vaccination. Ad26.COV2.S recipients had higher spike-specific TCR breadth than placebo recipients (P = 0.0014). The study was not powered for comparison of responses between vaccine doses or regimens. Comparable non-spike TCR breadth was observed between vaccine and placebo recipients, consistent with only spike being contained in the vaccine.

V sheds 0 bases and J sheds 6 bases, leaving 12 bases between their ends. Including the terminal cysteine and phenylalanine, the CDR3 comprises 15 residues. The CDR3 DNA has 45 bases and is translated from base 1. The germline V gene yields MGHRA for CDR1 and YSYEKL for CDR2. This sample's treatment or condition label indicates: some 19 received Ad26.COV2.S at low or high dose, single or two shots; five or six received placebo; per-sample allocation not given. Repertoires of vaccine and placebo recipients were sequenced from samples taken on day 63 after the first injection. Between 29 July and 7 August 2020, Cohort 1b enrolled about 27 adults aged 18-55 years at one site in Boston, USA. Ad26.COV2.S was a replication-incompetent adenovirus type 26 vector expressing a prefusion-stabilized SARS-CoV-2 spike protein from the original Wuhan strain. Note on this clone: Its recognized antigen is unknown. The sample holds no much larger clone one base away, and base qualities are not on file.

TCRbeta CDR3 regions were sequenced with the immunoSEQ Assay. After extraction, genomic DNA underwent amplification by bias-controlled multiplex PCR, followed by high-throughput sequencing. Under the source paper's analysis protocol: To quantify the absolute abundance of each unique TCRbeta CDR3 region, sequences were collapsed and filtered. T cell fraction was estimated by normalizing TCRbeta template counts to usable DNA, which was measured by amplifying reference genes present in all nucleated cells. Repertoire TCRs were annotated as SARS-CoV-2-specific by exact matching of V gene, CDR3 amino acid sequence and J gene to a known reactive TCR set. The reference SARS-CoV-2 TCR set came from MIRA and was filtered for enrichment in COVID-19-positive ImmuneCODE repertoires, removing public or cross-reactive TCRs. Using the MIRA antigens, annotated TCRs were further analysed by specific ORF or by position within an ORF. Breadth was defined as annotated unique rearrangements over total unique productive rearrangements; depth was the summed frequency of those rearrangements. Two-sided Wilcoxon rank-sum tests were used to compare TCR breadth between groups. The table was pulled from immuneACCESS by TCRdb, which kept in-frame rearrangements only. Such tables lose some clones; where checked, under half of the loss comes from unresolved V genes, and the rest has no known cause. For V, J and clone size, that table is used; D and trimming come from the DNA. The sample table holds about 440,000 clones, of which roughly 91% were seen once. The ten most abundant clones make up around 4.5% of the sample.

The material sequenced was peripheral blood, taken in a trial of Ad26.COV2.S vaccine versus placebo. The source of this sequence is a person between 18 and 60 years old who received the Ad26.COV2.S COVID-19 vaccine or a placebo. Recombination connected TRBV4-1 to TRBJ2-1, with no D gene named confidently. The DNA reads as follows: TGCGCCAGCAGCCAAGATTGGGTTAGTTTCAATGAGCAGTTCTTC. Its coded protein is CASSQDWVSFNEQFF.